Each of the 32 T cell receptor beta chains below was sequenced from the same sample in a study of blood T cell repertoires in COVID-19. Sequencing was performed with immunoSEQ multiplex PCR; in TCRdb, only in-frame clones are kept and a portion is missing. The table lists 60,000 or so clones, 65% to 85% of them singletons, with 5% to 7% in the top ten. Sequencing was performed on peripheral blood. The source is a woman between 50 and 59 years old with active or convalescent COVID-19.

The genes are TRBV4-3 and TRBJ2-1; the D gene is possibly TRBD2 (5 bases). CDR1 is LGHNA and CDR2 is YSLEER in the germline V gene. V shed 1 base and J shed 8 bases, with 9 bases lying between them. This CDR3 region has 13 residues. The CDR3 region is CASSQVLAYEQFF. The CDR3 DNA reads TGCGCCAGCAGCCAAGTCCTAGCCTATGAGCAGTTCTTC.

The chain combines TRBV30 with TRBJ2-2; 13 bases match TRBD2. J was trimmed by 4 bases and V by 1 base; bases with no gene match: 3. Germline V gene sequence: CDR1 GTSNPN, CDR2 SVGIG (reference sequence). The CDR3 runs to 16 residues. The CDR3 sequence is CAWSGTSGSSTGELFF. CDR3 nucleotide sequence: TGTGCCTGGAGTGGGACTAGCGGGAGTAGCACCGGGGAGCTGTTTTTT.

This rearrangement joins TRBV21-1 to TRBJ1-5; TRBD1 reflects the table's D call only, with no check against the DNA. TRBV21-1 corresponds to a pseudogene. CDR3 length: 15 residues. As DNA, the CDR3 is TGTGCCAGCACTCAGGGGCTACTTACCAATCAGCCCCAGCATTTT. Translated, it gives CASTQGLLTNQPQHF.

This chain connects TRBV7-9 to TRBJ1-2; D unresolved. The germline CDR1 and CDR2 sequences are SEHNR and FQNEAQ (reference sequence). The CDR3 contains 14 residues. The ends were cut back, 0 bases at V and 4 bases at J, with 9 bases in the middle. The CDR3 DNA reads as TGTGCCAGCAGCTTAGCCGGGTCCCCCTATGGCTACACCTTC. Translating gives CASSLAGSPYGYTF. Variable domain in full (rest from reference TRBV7-9 and TRBJ1-2): DTGVSQNPRHKITKRGQNVTFRCDPISEHNRLYWYRQTLGQGPEFLTYFQNEAQLEKSRLLSDRFSAERPKGSFSTLEIQRTEQGDSAMYLCASSLAGSPYGYTFGSGTRLTVV.

This clone came up a few times. The genes are TRBV7-3 and TRBJ1-2, with 11 bases that match TRBD1. There are 15 residues in the CDR3. The germline V gene encodes CDR1 SGHTA and CDR2 FQGTGA. The V segment lost 4 bases and the J segment 6 bases; nucleotides outside the gene matches: 7. The CDR3 sequence is CASSYGQGAIDGYTF. The CDR3 DNA is TGTGCCAGCAGCTATGGACAGGGGGCGATCGATGGCTACACCTTC.

V gene TRBV27 combines with J gene TRBJ2-7; the D gene is possibly TRBD1 (5 bases). Germline lookup yields CDR1 MNHEY and CDR2 SMNVEV (reference sequence). Trimming cost V 2 bases and J 5 bases, with 10 bases left between them. The CDR3 is made up of 13 amino acids. CDR3 nucleotides: TGTGCCAGCAGTTTACAGGGCGGCAACGAGCAGTACTTC. Protein sequence: CASSLQGGNEQYF.

The gene calls are TRBV30 and TRBJ2-1; 10 bases line up with TRBD2. Germline V gives CDR1 GTSNPN, CDR2 SVGIG (reference sequence). The CDR3 totals 16 residues. The J segment lost 0 bases and the V segment lost 1 base, leaving 3 bases of the junction unmatched. CDR3 sequence reads: CAWSGLAGSSYNEQFF. The CDR3 DNA reads TGTGCCTGGAGTGGACTAGCGGGTAGCTCCTACAATGAGCAGTTCTTC.

This chain uses TRBV5-1 with TRBJ1-3; the D gene is possibly TRBD1 (5 bases). This CDR3 spans 17 amino acids. Trimming removed 4 bases from V and 0 bases from J, with 17 bases in between. The germline gives CDR1 SGHRS, CDR2 YFSETQ. CDR3 coding DNA: TGCGCCAGCAGCGTCCTCGGCGGGGCGAGCTCTGGAAACACCATATATTTT. It specifies CASSVLGGASSGNTIYF.

CDR3 sequence (DNA): TGTGCCAGCAGACTAGACAGGAGCTCTGGAAACACCATATATTTT. This encodes CASRLDRSSGNTIYF. V usage is TRBV6-5 and J usage is TRBJ1-3; tentative D call: TRBD1 (6 bases). V dropped 6 bases and J dropped 0 bases, with 12 bases sitting between them. This CDR3 has 15 amino acids. In germline, CDR1 is MNHEY, CDR2 SVGAGI.

This sequence joins TRBV7-2 and TRBJ2-7; 12 positions match TRBD2. The V and J ends lost 1 base and 0 bases, in that order; junction bases with no gene match: 7. CDR1 is SGHTA, CDR2 FQGNSA, per germline. This CDR3 has 18 residues. CDR3 region: CASSLVSTSGRSSYEQYF. As DNA, the CDR3 is TGTGCCAGCAGCTTAGTTTCTACTAGCGGGAGGAGCTCCTACGAGCAGTACTTC.

V and J are TRBV9 and TRBJ1-2; 7 nucleotides align to TRBD1. The length of the CDR3 is 13 residues. CDR1 and CDR2 (germline): SGDLS, YYNGEE. V trimming: 4 bases; J trimming: 8 bases; junction bases outside the gene matches: 8. CDR3: CASSPRDSRGYTF. In DNA, the CDR3 is TGTGCCAGCAGCCCCCGGGACAGCAGGGGCTACACCTTC.

The gene calls are TRBV4-3 and TRBJ2-4; TRBD2 agrees at 9 bases. Germline assignment: CDR1 LGHNA and CDR2 YSLEER. This CDR3 contains 17 residues. V dropped 4 bases and J dropped 0; count of bases not matched to a gene: 7. The CDR3 region has the DNA TGCGCCAGCAGCCCAGGGGGACTAGCAGTAGCCAAAAACATTCAGTACTTC. Its translation is CASSPGGLAVAKNIQYF.

V is TRBV2 and J is TRBJ2-7; possible D gene TRBD2, 5 bases. Germline loops: CDR1 SNHLY, CDR2 FYNNEI. V was pared by 1 base and J by 6 bases, with 13 bases between. The CDR3 totals 14 residues. The CDR3 loop reads CASSEDSSSPEQYF. In DNA, the CDR3 is TGTGCCAGCAGTGAAGACAGCTCTAGCCCCGAGCAGTACTTC. Full variable domain (remainder filled in from reference TRBV2 and TRBJ2-7): EPEVTQTPSHQVTQMGQEVILRCVPISNHLYFYWYRQILGQKVEFLVSFYNNEISEKSEIFDDQFSVERPDGSNFTLKIRSTKLEDSAMYFCASSEDSSSPEQYFGPGTRLTVT.

This chain joins TRBV5-1 and TRBJ1-1; 12 bases align to TRBD1. CDR3 length: 15 residues. Germline CDR1 and CDR2: SGHRS and YFSETQ. The J segment lost 6 bases and the V segment lost 4 bases, leaving 7 bases of the junction unmatched. CDR3 sequence reads: CASSVSGQGASEAFF. CDR3 nucleotide sequence: TGCGCCAGCAGCGTCTCGGGACAGGGGGCCTCTGAAGCTTTCTTT.

Comments on this clone: The same CDR3 arises from other DNA sequences in this sample as well. V and J are TRBV7-2 and TRBJ1-2, with 7 bases that match TRBD1. This CDR3 has 13 residues. Germline V gene data show CDR1 as SGHTA and CDR2 as FQGNSA. Trimming cost V 4 bases and J 4 bases; bases outside gene matches: 3. This CDR3 reads CASSSGQFYGYTF. The CDR3 nucleotides are TGTGCCAGCAGCTCGGGACAGTTCTATGGCTACACCTTC.

This clone was counted a few times. J is TRBJ2-7 and V is TRBV6-1, with 8 bases matching TRBD1. The ends lost 1 base at V and 5 bases at J; junction bases unmatched: 7. Germline V gives CDR1 MNHNS, CDR2 SASEGT. The CDR3 runs to 15 residues. CDR3 residues: CASSEVGGGQDEQYF. The CDR3 coding sequence is TGTGCCAGCAGTGAAGTAGGTGGGGGACAGGACGAGCAGTACTTC.

The chain links TRBV6-1 to TRBJ1-1; D not resolved. The CDR3 spans 21 residues. Looked up from germline, CDR1 is MNHNS and CDR2 is SASEGT. With 0 bases removed from V and 1 base from J, the gap between germline ends came to 27 bases. The CDR3 sequence is CASSEAWFSRPMEARNTEAFF. The CDR3, as DNA: TGTGCCAGCAGTGAAGCGTGGTTTAGTCGGCCCATGGAGGCTCGGAACACTGAAGCTTTCTTT.

The chain combines TRBV4-3 with TRBJ2-7; possible D gene TRBD1, 6 bases. Germline V lookup: CDR1 LGHNA, CDR2 YSLEER. The V end lost 3 bases, the J end lost 4 bases, and 16 bases lay between the germline ends. The length of the CDR3 is 15 residues. This CDR3 reads CASSQDRTGLYEQYF. As DNA, the CDR3 is TGCGCCAGCAGCCAGGATCGCACAGGGTTGTACGAGCAGTACTTC.

The V gene is TRBV11-1, the J gene TRBJ1-1; D is possibly TRBD1 (5 bases). The CDR3 runs 15 residues. V lost 5 bases to trimming and J lost 0 bases, with 13 bases between them. Germline V gene data show CDR1 as SGHAT and CDR2 as FQDESV (reference sequence). CDR3 residues: CASSHRGLMNTEAFF. The CDR3, as DNA: TGTGCCAGCAGCCATAGGGGTTTAATGAACACTGAAGCTTTCTTT.

V and J are TRBV12-3 or TRBV12-4 and TRBJ1-2; 7 nucleotides align to TRBD1. J was trimmed by 4 bases and V by 6 bases; bases with no gene match: 5. This CDR3 is built from 13 residues. DNA for the CDR3: TGTGCCAGCAGAGGACAGGACCCCTATGGCTACACCTTC. Encoded protein: CASRGQDPYGYTF.

The rearrangement uses TRBV5-1 and TRBJ1-1; 7 bases map to TRBD1. CDR1 is SGHRS and CDR2 is YFSETQ in the germline V gene. V trimming: 4 bases; J trimming: 6 bases; junction bases outside the gene matches: 6. The CDR3 length is 13 residues. CDR3 nucleotide sequence: TGCGCCAGCAGCCTCAAGGGGGCTTCTGAAGCTTTCTTT. It translates to CASSLKGASEAFF. Variable domain in full (rest from reference TRBV5-1 and TRBJ1-1): KAGVTQTPRYLIKTRGQQVTLSCSPISGHRSVSWYQQTPGQGLQFLFEYFSETQRNKGNFPGRFSGRQFSNSRSEMNVSTLELGDSALYLCASSLKGASEAFFGQGTRLTVV.

The chain carries TRBV30 and TRBJ1-2; the match to TRBD1 covers 7 bases. Germline V gene lookup returns CDR1 GTSNPN and CDR2 SVGIG (reference sequence). There are 14 residues in the CDR3. V was clipped by 1 base and J by 3 bases; unmatched bases: 5. CDR3 DNA sequence: TGTGCCTGGAGTGGAAACAGGGGTTACTATGGCTACACCTTC. It is translated as CAWSGNRGYYGYTF.

The genes are TRBV28 and TRBJ1-5; 7 bases are shared with TRBD1. Trimming at V came to 5 bases and at J to 0 bases, leaving 10 bases not matched to a gene. The CDR3 is 17 amino acids. CDR1 and CDR2 (germline): MDHEN, SYDVKM. For the CDR3, the DNA is TGTGCCAGCAGTCCGGTGACAGGGCCTTATAGCAATCAGCCCCAGCATTTT. Its translation: CASSPVTGPYSNQPQHF. The variable domain in full, completed from reference TRBV28 and TRBJ1-5, reads DVKVTQSSRYLVKRTGEKVFLECVQDMDHENMFWYRQDPGLGLRLIYFSYDVKMKEKGDIPEGYSVSREKKERFSLILESASTNQTSMYLCASSPVTGPYSNQPQHFGDGTRLSIL.

This rearrangement joins TRBV19 to TRBJ2-7; D is possibly TRBD1 (6 bases). The CDR3 is 15 residues long. Germline CDR1 is LNHDA and CDR2 is SQIVND (reference sequence). The V gene lost 6 bases and the J gene lost 2 bases, with 17 bases spanning the gap. CDR3 sequence (DNA): TGTGCCAGTAGGCCGCAAGCAGGGGCCCCCTACGAGCAGTACTTC. Its translation: CASRPQAGAPYEQYF.

The J gene is TRBJ2-3, the V gene TRBV7-9; TRBD1 might be the D (5 bases). V lost 8 bases, J lost 4 bases, and 19 bases lay in between. Germline lookup yields CDR1 SEHNR and CDR2 FQNEAQ (reference sequence). The CDR3 contains 15 residues. This chain's CDR3 is CASPRRGSPPDTQYF. As DNA, the CDR3 is TGTGCCAGCCCACGTAGGGGTAGCCCTCCAGATACGCAGTATTTT.

The chain carries TRBV19 and TRBJ1-2, with 7 bases identical to TRBD1. CDR1 LNHDA and CDR2 SQIVND come from the germline V gene (reference sequence). This CDR3 contains 12 residues. V trimming: 7 bases; J trimming: 7 bases; junction bases outside the gene matches: 6. DNA of the CDR3: TGTGCCAGTAACGGACAGGTCGGTGGCTACACCTTC. This gives the protein CASNGQVGGYTF.

This sequence joins TRBV6-5 and TRBJ1-5; D is unresolved. Germline V gives CDR1 MNHEY, CDR2 SVGAGI. The CDR3 is 15 amino acids. Deletions cut 6 bases from V and 2 bases from J, with 14 bases between. The CDR3 nucleotides read TGTGCCAGCAGCGCCGTGGCTGTCGGCAATCAGCCCCAGCATTTT. Translated: CASSAVAVGNQPQHF.

The chain recombines TRBV19 with TRBJ1-1, with a weak D call TRBD1 (6 bases). Germline assignment: CDR1 LNHDA and CDR2 SQIVND (reference sequence). CDR3 length equals 14 residues. V dropped 5 bases and J dropped 4 bases, with 14 bases sitting between them. CDR3 sequence reads: CASSSRTAPTEAFF. The DNA for the CDR3 is TGTGCCAGTAGTTCGCGGACAGCGCCCACTGAAGCTTTCTTT.

The genes are TRBV18 and TRBJ1-4, with 7 bases aligning to TRBD1. The ends lost 4 bases at V and 8 bases at J; junction bases unmatched: 10. Germline V lookup: CDR1 KGHSH, CDR2 LQKENI. The CDR3 loop spans 15 amino acids. The CDR3: CASSRQGRGDEKLFF. The CDR3 bases are TGTGCCAGCTCACGACAGGGCCGGGGAGACGAAAAACTGTTTTTT.

The V gene is TRBV5-1, the J gene TRBJ1-2, with D hard to call. Germline CDR1 SGHRS, CDR2 YFSETQ. This CDR3 has 13 residues. With 2 bases removed from V and 8 bases from J, the gap between germline ends came to 13 bases. The DNA for the CDR3 is TGCGCCAGCAGCTTCGGTGGAGAAGACGGCTACACCTTC. Its protein product is CASSFGGEDGYTF. The full variable domain, completed using reference TRBV5-1 and TRBJ1-2, is KAGVTQTPRYLIKTRGQQVTLSCSPISGHRSVSWYQQTPGQGLQFLFEYFSETQRNKGNFPGRFSGRQFSNSRSEMNVSTLELGDSALYLCASSFGGEDGYTFGSGTRLTVV.

V gene TRBV10-3 combines with J gene TRBJ1-2; D remains ambiguous. The CDR3 extends over 15 amino acids. V was clipped by 3 bases and J by 0 bases, with 11 bases between them. Germline CDR1 reads ENHRY; CDR2 reads SYGVKD. DNA of the CDR3: TGTGCCATCAGTGACGAGGAGTCCGCTAACTATGGCTACACCTTC. It translates to CAISDEESANYGYTF.

The CDR3 DNA follows: TGTGCCAGCAGCTCGGACAGATGGACTGAAGCTTTCTTT. Its translation: CASSSDRWTEAFF. The gene calls are TRBV5-6 and TRBJ1-1, with D perhaps TRBD1 (6 bases). CDR3 length equals 13 residues. The V and J ends lost 3 bases and 5 bases respectively, with 11 bases between them. Germline CDR1 and CDR2: SGHDT and YYEEEE. The complete variable domain, with remaining parts taken from reference TRBV5-6 and TRBJ1-1, reads DAGVTQSPTHLIKTRGQQVTLRCSPKSGHDTVSWYQQALGQGPQFIFQYYEEEERQRGNFPDRFSGHQFPNYSSELNVNALLLGDSALYLCASSSDRWTEAFFGQGTRLTVV.